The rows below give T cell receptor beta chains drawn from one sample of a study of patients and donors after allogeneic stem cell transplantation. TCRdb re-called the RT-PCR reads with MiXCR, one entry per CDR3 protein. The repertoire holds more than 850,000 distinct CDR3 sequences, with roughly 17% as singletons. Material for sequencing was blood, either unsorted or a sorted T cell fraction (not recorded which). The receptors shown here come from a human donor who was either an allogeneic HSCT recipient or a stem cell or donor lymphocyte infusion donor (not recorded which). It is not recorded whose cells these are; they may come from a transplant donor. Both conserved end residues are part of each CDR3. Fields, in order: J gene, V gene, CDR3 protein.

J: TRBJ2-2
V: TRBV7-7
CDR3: CASSLLDKGGELFF

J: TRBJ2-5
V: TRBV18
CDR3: CASSLTGTLAGERETQYF

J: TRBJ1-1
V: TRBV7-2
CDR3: CASSRQGFFTEAFF

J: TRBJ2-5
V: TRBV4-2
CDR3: CASSQEGSAQETQYF

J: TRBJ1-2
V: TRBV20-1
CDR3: CSARDGAGLNYGYTF

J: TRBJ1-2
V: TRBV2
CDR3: CASNFLGLNYGYTF

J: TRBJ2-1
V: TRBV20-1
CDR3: CSAGRLTGMNEQFF

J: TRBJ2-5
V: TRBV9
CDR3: CASSPRGGTGETQYF

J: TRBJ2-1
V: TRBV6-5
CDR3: CASGREFSLEFF

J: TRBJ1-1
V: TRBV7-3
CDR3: CASSLMKGAEAFF

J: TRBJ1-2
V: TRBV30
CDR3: CAWRTIGSGYTF

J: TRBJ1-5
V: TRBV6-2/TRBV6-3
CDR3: CASRQSNQPQHF

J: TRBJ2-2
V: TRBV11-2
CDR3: CASSFRTSGGAGTGELFF

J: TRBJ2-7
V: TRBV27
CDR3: CASSLAPLGYEQYF

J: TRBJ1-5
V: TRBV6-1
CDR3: CASRGRTSNQPQHF

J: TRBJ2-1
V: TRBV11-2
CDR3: CASSLRGQGGNEQFF

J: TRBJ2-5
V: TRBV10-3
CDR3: CAISEGLRGLETQYF

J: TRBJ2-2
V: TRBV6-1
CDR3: CASSDLVGELFF

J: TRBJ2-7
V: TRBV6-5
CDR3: CASSYHSSGSIGEQYF

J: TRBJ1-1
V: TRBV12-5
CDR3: CASGETPGVQGGTEAFF

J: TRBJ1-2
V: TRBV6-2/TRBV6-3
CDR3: CASGGPDPRYGYTF

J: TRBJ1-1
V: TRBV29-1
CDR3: CSVGGQGWEAFF

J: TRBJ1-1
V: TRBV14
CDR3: CASSQEVGRVNTEAFF

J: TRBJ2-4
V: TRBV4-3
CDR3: CASSRALGAKNIQYF

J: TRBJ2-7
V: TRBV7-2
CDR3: CASSSFRDRHYEQYF

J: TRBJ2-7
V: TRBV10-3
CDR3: CAIRDSYEQYF

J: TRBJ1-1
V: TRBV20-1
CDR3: CSASGQGIGNTEAFF

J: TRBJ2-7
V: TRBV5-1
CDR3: CASSAMTGGDAYEQYF

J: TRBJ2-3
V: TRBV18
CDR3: CASSPYGGSRDTQYF